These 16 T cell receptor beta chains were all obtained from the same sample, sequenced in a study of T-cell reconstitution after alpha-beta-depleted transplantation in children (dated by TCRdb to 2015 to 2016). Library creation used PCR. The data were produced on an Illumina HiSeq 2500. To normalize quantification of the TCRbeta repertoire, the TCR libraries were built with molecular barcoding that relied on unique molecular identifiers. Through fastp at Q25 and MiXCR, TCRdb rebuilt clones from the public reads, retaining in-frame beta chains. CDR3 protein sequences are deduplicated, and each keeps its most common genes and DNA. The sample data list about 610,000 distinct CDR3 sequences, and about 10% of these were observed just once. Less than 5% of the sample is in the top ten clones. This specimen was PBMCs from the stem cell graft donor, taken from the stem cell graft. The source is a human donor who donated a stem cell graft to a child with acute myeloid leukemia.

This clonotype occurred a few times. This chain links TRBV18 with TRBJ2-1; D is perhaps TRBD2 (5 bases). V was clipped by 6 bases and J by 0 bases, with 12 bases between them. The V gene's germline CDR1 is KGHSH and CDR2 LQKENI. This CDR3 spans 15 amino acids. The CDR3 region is CASSFRESSYNEQFF. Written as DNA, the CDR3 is TGTGCCAGCTCCTTCCGGGAATCCTCCTACAATGAGCAGTTCTTC.

The chain's CDR3 is CASIGQGTQPQHF. For the CDR3, the DNA is TGTGCCAGTATCGGACAGGGCACTCAGCCCCAGCATTTT. The V and J genes are TRBV19 and TRBJ1-5; the match to TRBD1 covers 8 bases. The CDR3 totals 13 residues. J lost 6 bases, V lost 7 bases, and 5 bases had no gene match. CDR1 LNHDA and CDR2 SQIVND come from the germline V gene (reference sequence).

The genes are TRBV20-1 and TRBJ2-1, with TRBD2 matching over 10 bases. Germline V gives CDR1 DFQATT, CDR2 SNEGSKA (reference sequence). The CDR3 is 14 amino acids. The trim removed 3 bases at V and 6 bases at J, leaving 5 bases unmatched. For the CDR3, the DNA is TGCAGTGCTAGTAGTAGCGGGAGGTTCAATGAGCAGTTCTTC. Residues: CSASSSGRFNEQFF.

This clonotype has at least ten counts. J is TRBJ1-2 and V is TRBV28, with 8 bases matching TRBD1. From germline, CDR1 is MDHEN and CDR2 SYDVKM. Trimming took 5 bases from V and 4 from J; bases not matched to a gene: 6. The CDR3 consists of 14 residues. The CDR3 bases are TGTGCCAGCAGTCTCAGGGGGCGCAGCTATGGCTACACCTTC. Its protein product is CASSLRGRSYGYTF.

The CDR3 coding sequence is TGCAGCGTCGGTCTAGCGGGAGCCCAGACCGGGGAGCTGTTTTTT. Translated: CSVGLAGAQTGELFF. The chain employs TRBV29-1 and TRBJ2-2; 10 positions match TRBD2. Germline V gives CDR1 SQVTM, CDR2 ANQGSEA. V shed 6 bases and J 5 bases; nucleotides not matched to a gene: 9. The CDR3 has 15 amino acids.

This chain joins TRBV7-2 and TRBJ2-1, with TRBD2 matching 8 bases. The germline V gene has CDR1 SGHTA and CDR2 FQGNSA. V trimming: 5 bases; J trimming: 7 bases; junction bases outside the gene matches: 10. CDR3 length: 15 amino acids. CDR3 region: CASSPRGGRWNEQFF. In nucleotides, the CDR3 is TGTGCCAGCAGCCCCCGGGGGGGGCGATGGAATGAGCAGTTCTTC.

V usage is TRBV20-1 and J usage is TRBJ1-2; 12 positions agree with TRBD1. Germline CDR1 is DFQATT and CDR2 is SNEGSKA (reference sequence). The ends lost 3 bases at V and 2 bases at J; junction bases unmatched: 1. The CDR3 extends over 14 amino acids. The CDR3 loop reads CSARGTGGNYGYTF. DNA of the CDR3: TGCAGTGCTAGGGGGACAGGGGGCAACTATGGCTACACCTTC.

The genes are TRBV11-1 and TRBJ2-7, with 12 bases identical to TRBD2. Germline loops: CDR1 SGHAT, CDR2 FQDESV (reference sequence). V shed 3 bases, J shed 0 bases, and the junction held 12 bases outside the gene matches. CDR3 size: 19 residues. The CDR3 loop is CASSFDPSGRVSSSYEQYF. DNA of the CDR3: TGTGCCAGCAGCTTCGATCCTAGCGGGAGGGTCTCGAGCTCCTACGAGCAGTACTTC.

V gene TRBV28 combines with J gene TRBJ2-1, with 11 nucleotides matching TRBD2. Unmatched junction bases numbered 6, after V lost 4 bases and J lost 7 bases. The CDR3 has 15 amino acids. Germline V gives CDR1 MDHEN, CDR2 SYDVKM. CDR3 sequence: CASSSLAGELNEQFF. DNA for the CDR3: TGTGCCAGCAGTTCACTAGCGGGAGAGCTAAATGAGCAGTTCTTC.

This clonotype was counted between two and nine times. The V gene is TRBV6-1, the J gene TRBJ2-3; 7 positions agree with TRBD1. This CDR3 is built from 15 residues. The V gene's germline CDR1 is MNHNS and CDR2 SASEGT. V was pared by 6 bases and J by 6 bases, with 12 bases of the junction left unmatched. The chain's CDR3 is CASSQRTGRADTQYF. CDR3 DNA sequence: TGTGCCAGCAGCCAGCGGACAGGCCGGGCCGATACGCAGTATTTT.

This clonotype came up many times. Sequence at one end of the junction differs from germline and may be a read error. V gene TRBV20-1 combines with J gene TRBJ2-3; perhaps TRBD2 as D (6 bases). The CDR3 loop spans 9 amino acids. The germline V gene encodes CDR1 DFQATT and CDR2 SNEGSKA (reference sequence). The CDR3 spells CSARDRRAF. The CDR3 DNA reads TGCAGTGCTAGAGATAGGAGGGCCTTT.

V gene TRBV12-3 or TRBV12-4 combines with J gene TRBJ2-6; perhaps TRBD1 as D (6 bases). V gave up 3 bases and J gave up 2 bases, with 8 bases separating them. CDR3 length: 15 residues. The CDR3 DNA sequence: TGTGCCAGCAGTTTCGGGACAACTGGGGCCAACGTCCTGACTTTC. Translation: CASSFGTTGANVLTF.

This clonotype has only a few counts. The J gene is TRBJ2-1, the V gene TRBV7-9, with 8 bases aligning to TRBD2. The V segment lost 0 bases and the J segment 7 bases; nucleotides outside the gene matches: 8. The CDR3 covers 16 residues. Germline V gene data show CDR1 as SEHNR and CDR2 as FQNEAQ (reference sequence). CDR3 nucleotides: TGTGCCAGCAGCTTAGCGGGACTAGAGCGGGCGAATGAGCAGTTCTTC. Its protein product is CASSLAGLERANEQFF.

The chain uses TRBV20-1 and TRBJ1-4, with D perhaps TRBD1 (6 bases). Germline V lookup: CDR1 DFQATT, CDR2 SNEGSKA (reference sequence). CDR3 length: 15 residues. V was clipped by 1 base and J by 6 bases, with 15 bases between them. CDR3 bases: TGCAGTGCTAGAGCCCCAGGGGCGCTATATGAAAAACTGTTTTTT. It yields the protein CSARAPGALYEKLFF.

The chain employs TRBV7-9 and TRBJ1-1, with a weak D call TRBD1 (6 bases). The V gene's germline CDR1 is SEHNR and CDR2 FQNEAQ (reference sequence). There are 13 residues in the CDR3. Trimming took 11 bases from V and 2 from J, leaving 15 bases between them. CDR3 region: CAGQGQVNTEAFF. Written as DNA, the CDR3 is TGTGCCGGTCAGGGGCAGGTCAACACTGAAGCTTTCTTT.

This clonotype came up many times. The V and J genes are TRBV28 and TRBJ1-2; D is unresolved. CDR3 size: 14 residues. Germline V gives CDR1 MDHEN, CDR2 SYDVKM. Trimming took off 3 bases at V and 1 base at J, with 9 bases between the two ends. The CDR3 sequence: CASSFGQRNYGYTF. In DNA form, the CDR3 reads TGTGCCAGCAGTTTCGGCCAGCGTAACTATGGCTACACCTTC.